This entry lists 30 T cell receptor beta chains sequenced from one sample in a study of T cell changes during pregnancy in multiple sclerosis. The repertoire was sequenced with immunoSEQ multiplex PCR; TCRdb's copy has only in-frame clones and lacks some. Among about 24,000 clones, around nine tenths were seen once, and the ten largest hold 9.4%. Sequenced material: CD8+ T cells from peripheral blood mononuclear cells, taken in the third trimester of pregnancy. These receptors were collected from a female donor in good health, enrolled as a control in a pregnancy study.

The chain is built from TRBV19 and TRBJ1-2; perhaps TRBD1 as D (5 bases). The CDR3 covers 16 residues. Between the trimmed V and J ends, which lost 6 bases and 2 bases, there was a span of 19 bases. CDR1 is LNHDA and CDR2 is SQIVND in the germline V gene (reference sequence). CDR3 nucleotide sequence: TGTGCCAGTAGCCAGTACCTTGTGGAGGGGAACTATGGCTACACCTTC. This gives the protein CASSQYLVEGNYGYTF.

The chain is built from TRBV6-6 and TRBJ2-1; D remains ambiguous. The CDR3 is made up of 15 amino acids. The germline V and J ends were trimmed by 3 bases and 5 bases, with 14 bases remaining between them. Germline V lookup: CDR1 MNHNY, CDR2 SVGAGI (reference sequence). In nucleotides, the CDR3 is TGTGCCAGCAGTTATAGCAGCCTAGTTAACAATGAGCAGTTCTTC. This codes for CASSYSSLVNNEQFF.

The chain has TRBV7-9 and TRBJ2-3, with 7 bases aligning to TRBD1. Germline V CDR1 and CDR2: SEHNR, FQNEAQ (reference sequence). The V and J ends lost 1 base and 3 bases, in that order; junction bases with no gene match: 1. The CDR3 spans 14 residues. DNA of the CDR3: TGTGCCAGCAGCTTAGGCAGGGGGACAGATACGCAGTATTTT. This translates into CASSLGRGTDTQYF.

This clone has a single count. The genes are TRBV5-4 and TRBJ1-5, with TRBD1 matching 9 bases. This CDR3 spans 14 amino acids. CDR1 and CDR2 (germline): SGHNT, YYREEE (reference sequence). V trimming: 4 bases; J trimming: 7 bases; junction bases outside the gene matches: 6. This CDR3 is CASSLDRGGQPQHF. The CDR3 coding sequence is TGTGCCAGCAGCCTGGACAGGGGTGGGCAGCCCCAGCATTTT.

This chain uses TRBV13 with TRBJ2-1; possible D gene TRBD1, 6 bases. The CDR3 spans 13 residues. V dropped 5 bases and J dropped 4 bases, with 9 bases sitting between them. In germline, CDR1 is PRHDT, CDR2 FYEKMQ (reference sequence). The DNA for the CDR3 is TGTGCCAGCAGCACGACAGGATACAATGAGCAGTTCTTC. Translated, it gives CASSTTGYNEQFF.

The chain recombines TRBV5-4 with TRBJ2-2; D possibly corresponds to TRBD1 (7 bases). This CDR3 is built from 15 residues. CDR1 is SGHNT, CDR2 YYREEE, per germline (reference sequence). V lost 1 base and J 6 bases, leaving 13 bases between the germline ends. CDR3 in DNA: TGTGCCAGCAGCTTGAGGGGGGACAGCCCCGGGGAGCTGTTTTTT. Protein product: CASSLRGDSPGELFF.

V and J are TRBV9 and TRBJ2-1; 9 bases map to TRBD2. Germline CDR1 and CDR2: SGDLS and YYNGEE. V trimming: 0 bases; J trimming: 5 bases; junction bases outside the gene matches: 9. This CDR3 is built from 17 residues. The CDR3 bases are TGTGCCAGCAGCGTAGCTGTGGCGGGGGGGCCTGACAATGAGCAGTTCTTC. Protein product: CASSVAVAGGPDNEQFF. The variable domain in full, with the rest retrieved from reference TRBV9 and TRBJ2-1, is DSGVTQTPKHLITATGQRVTLRCSPRSGDLSVYWYQQSLDQGLQFLIQYYNGEERAKGNILERFSAQQFPDLHSELNLSSLELGDSALYFCASSVAVAGGPDNEQFFGPGTRLTVL.

This sequence joins TRBV6-1 and TRBJ2-7; 9 bases align to TRBD1. J gave up 4 bases and V 7 bases, and 8 bases lay outside the gene matches. The CDR3 extends over 14 amino acids. The germline CDR1 and CDR2 sequences are MNHNS and SASEGT. The CDR3 region has the DNA TGTGCCAGCAAAGCCGGGACAGGGTTTTACGAGCAGTACTTC. Translated, it gives CASKAGTGFYEQYF.

The rearrangement joins TRBV20-1 to TRBJ1-2; D is unclear. This CDR3 contains 9 residues. Germline-derived CDR1 and CDR2 are DFQATT and SNEGSKA (reference sequence). V was pared by 7 bases and J by 4 bases, with 4 bases between. CDR3 bases: TGCAGTGGGCCCTATGGCTACACCTTC. It encodes CSGPYGYTF.

The chain recombines TRBV19 with TRBJ1-3; D gene unclear. The germline V and J ends were trimmed by 3 bases and 2 bases, with 8 bases remaining between them. CDR1 LNHDA and CDR2 SQIVND come from the germline V gene (reference sequence). This CDR3 has 14 residues. Here the CDR3 DNA reads TGTGCCAGTAGTATGAGAGGAGCTGGAAACACCATATATTTT. It translates to CASSMRGAGNTIYF.

This chain joins TRBV9 and TRBJ2-7; D gene ambiguous. V was trimmed by 3 bases and J by 9 bases, leaving 16 bases between them. CDR1 is SGDLS and CDR2 is YYNGEE in the germline V gene. This CDR3 has 13 amino acids. CDR3 in DNA: TGTGCCAGCAGCGCCGGGTCGTCAGAGCGGCAGTACTTC. Protein sequence: CASSAGSSERQYF.

J is TRBJ1-4 and V is TRBV7-6; 11 nucleotides match TRBD1. CDR1 is SGHVS and CDR2 is FNYEAQ in the germline V gene. J lost 8 bases, V lost 4 bases, and 6 bases had no gene match. This CDR3 spans 15 amino acids. The CDR3 protein is CASSSGQGALEKLFF. The CDR3 DNA sequence: TGTGCCAGCAGCTCCGGACAGGGGGCTCTAGAAAAACTGTTTTTT.

The rearrangement joins TRBV27 to TRBJ2-1; TRBD2 matches 8 bases. The CDR3 length is 18 residues. Germline assignment: CDR1 MNHEY and CDR2 SMNVEV (reference sequence). V was pared by 2 bases and J by 1 base, with 10 bases of the junction left unmatched. Written as DNA, the CDR3 is TGTGCCAGCAGTTTAACCCCCCTCAGCGGGAGTTCCTACAATGAGCAGTTCTTC. This encodes CASSLTPLSGSSYNEQFF.

The rearrangement joins TRBV4-1 to TRBJ2-1, with a possible D match to TRBD2 (5 bases). This CDR3 has 15 amino acids. Trimming left V 0 bases short and J 0 bases short, with 6 bases between. Germline V CDR1 and CDR2: MGHRA, YSYEKL. The CDR3 DNA is TGCGCCAGCAGCCAAGATGGGAGCTCCTACAATGAGCAGTTCTTC. It yields the protein CASSQDGSSYNEQFF.

This sequence joins TRBV12-5 and TRBJ2-1; D gene uncertain. V was trimmed by 7 bases and J by 6 bases, leaving 13 bases between them. This CDR3 has 13 residues. Germline-derived CDR1 and CDR2 are LGHNT and FRNRAP. The CDR3 region has the DNA TGTGCTAGTGAGGCTGCCGGGTCCAATGAGCAGTTCTTC. This gives the protein CASEAAGSNEQFF.

The V and J genes are TRBV12-5 and TRBJ1-5, with unresolved D. Deletions cut 3 bases from V and 7 bases from J, with 16 bases between. The CDR3 has 15 residues. In germline, CDR1 is LGHNT, CDR2 FRNRAP. The CDR3 protein is CASGFVTVAGQPQHF. The CDR3 nucleotides read TGTGCTAGTGGTTTTGTCACAGTAGCGGGACAGCCCCAGCATTTT.

The V and J genes are TRBV5-6 and TRBJ2-6; TRBD1 might be the D (5 bases). The CDR3 consists of 15 residues. The germline V gene encodes CDR1 SGHDT and CDR2 YYEEEE. V was shortened by 5 bases and J by 2 bases, with 11 bases between the two germline ends. The CDR3 DNA follows: TGTGCCAGCAGATATGGGGCGGCTGGGGCCAACGTCCTGACTTTC. Translating it yields CASRYGAAGANVLTF.

The chain combines TRBV6-6 with TRBJ2-1; TRBD2 matches 8 bases. This CDR3 contains 15 residues. Germline CDR1 MNHNY, CDR2 SVGAGI (reference sequence). The V segment lost 6 bases and the J segment 4 bases; nucleotides outside the gene matches: 8. As DNA, the CDR3 is TGTGCCAGCAGCCCCCGGGGGGGCCTATACAATGAGCAGTTCTTC. Translated: CASSPRGGLYNEQFF.

This clone appeared once. V gene TRBV6-1 combines with J gene TRBJ2-1, with D maybe TRBD1 (6 bases). V lost 4 bases to trimming and J lost 12 bases, with 19 bases between them. CDR3 length equals 14 residues. Germline CDR1 reads MNHNS; CDR2 reads SASEGT. The CDR3 DNA follows: TGTGCCAGCAGTGCAGGACAGACGGTTACGCCGCAGTTCTTC. Its protein product is CASSAGQTVTPQFF.

The chain recombines TRBV6-1 with TRBJ2-3, with D possibly matching TRBD2 (6 bases). The CDR3 contains 15 residues. Germline V gene sequence: CDR1 MNHNS, CDR2 SASEGT. V gave up 8 bases and J gave up 2 bases, with 17 bases separating them. The CDR3 DNA follows: TGTGCCAGCCGGGAGAGCGCCATCCTCACAGATACGCAGTATTTT. Its translation is CASRESAILTDTQYF.

This clone was observed once. The chain carries TRBV6-5 and TRBJ2-7; 9 bases match TRBD1. The CDR3 spans 15 residues. J was trimmed by 5 bases and V by 6 bases; bases with no gene match: 11. Per germline, CDR1 MNHEY and CDR2 SVGAGI. For the CDR3, the DNA is TGTGCCAGCAGCCAAACAGGGGGCCGAAGGGACGAGCAGTACTTC. Residues: CASSQTGGRRDEQYF.

V gene TRBV6-5 combines with J gene TRBJ2-1, with a weak D call TRBD1 (6 bases). Looked up from germline, CDR1 is MNHEY and CDR2 is SVGAGI. V was shortened by 6 bases and J by 2 bases, with 14 bases between the two germline ends. CDR3 length: 15 residues. CDR3 loop: CASSPVGGTYNEQFF. The CDR3 region has the DNA TGTGCCAGCAGCCCCGTAGGGGGAACCTACAATGAGCAGTTCTTC.

V gene TRBV6-4 combines with J gene TRBJ2-3, with a possible D match to TRBD2 (5 bases). Between the trimmed V and J ends, which lost 2 bases and 3 bases, there was a span of 6 bases. The CDR3 consists of 13 residues. CDR1 MRHNA and CDR2 SNTAGT come from the germline V gene. CDR3 in amino acids: CASSDRETDTQYF. The CDR3 DNA reads TGTGCCAGCAGTGACAGGGAGACAGATACGCAGTATTTT.

As DNA, the CDR3 is TGTGCCAGCCGCCCGCCGGCGGGCTACGAGCAGTACTTC. This gives the protein CASRPPAGYEQYF. This chain uses TRBV16 with TRBJ2-7; tentatively, D is TRBD2 (5 bases). The CDR3 has 13 residues. Germline V gene data show CDR1 as KGHSY and CDR2 as FQNENV. With 8 bases removed from V and 3 bases from J, the gap between germline ends came to 14 bases.

This clone was seen a handful of times. The chain is built from TRBV10-1 and TRBJ1-2; TRBD1 matches 9 bases. Trimming took 9 bases from V and 2 from J; bases not matched to a gene: 7. The length of the CDR3 is 14 residues. Germline lookup yields CDR1 WNHNN and CDR2 SYGVQD (reference sequence). DNA of the CDR3: TGCGCCAGGGCCCGTGGACAGGGGAACTATGGCTACACCTTC. It yields the protein CARARGQGNYGYTF.

In this sample, this clone turned up a few times. This chain uses TRBV28 with TRBJ2-1, with TRBD2 matching 13 bases. The CDR3 contains 18 residues. After removal of 4 bases from V and 2 bases from J, the junction contained 8 bases not matched to a gene. Germline CDR1 MDHEN, CDR2 SYDVKM. CDR3 in amino acids: CASSSGTSGIIAYNEQFF. CDR3 bases: TGTGCCAGCAGTTCGGGGACTAGCGGGATAATCGCCTACAATGAGCAGTTCTTC.

This clone occurred a few times. This sequence joins TRBV9 and TRBJ1-2; a possible D gene is TRBD1 (6 bases). Per germline, CDR1 SGDLS and CDR2 YYNGEE. V was trimmed by 4 bases and J by 8 bases, leaving 12 bases between them. The CDR3 has 12 residues. CDR3 region: CASSTGTIGYTF. Written as DNA, the CDR3 is TGTGCCAGCAGCACCGGGACAATCGGCTACACCTTC.

This chain links TRBV10-3 with TRBJ2-1; 7 nucleotides align to TRBD2. This CDR3 comprises 15 residues. Per the germline V gene, CDR1 is ENHRY and CDR2 is SYGVKD. Unmatched junction bases numbered 5, after V lost 0 bases and J lost 6 bases. In DNA form, the CDR3 reads TGTGCCATCAGTGAGTCGACACTAGCGACCAATGAGCAGTTCTTC. It codes for CAISESTLATNEQFF.

The V gene is TRBV27, the J gene TRBJ2-7, with 9 nucleotides matching TRBD1. Germline assignment: CDR1 MNHEY and CDR2 SMNVEV (reference sequence). This CDR3 contains 14 residues. After removal of 1 base from V and 5 bases from J, the junction contained 3 bases not matched to a gene. CDR3 nucleotides: TGTGCCAGCAGTTTATTGGGACAGGGAAACGAGCAGTACTTC. It is translated as CASSLLGQGNEQYF.

This chain links TRBV7-2 with TRBJ1-2; weak D call: TRBD1 (6 bases). Trimming shortened V by 4 bases and J by 3 bases, and 12 bases separated the two germline ends. The CDR3 has 14 amino acids. CDR1 and CDR2 from the germline V gene are SGHTA and FQGNSA. CDR3 amino acids: CASSYPQGYYGYTF. CDR3 nucleotides: TGTGCCAGCAGCTATCCACAGGGTTACTATGGCTACACCTTC.